This section outlines one T cell receptor (beta chain) sequence together with its context. The data derive from a study of technical replicates of blood from a handful of donors. Clones were read by immunoSEQ multiplex PCR, and TCRdb kept only the in-frame ones, dropping some. The profile covers some 80,000 clones, with roughly 94% appearing a single time and about 0.37% taken by the ten largest. The germline V gene encodes CDR1 SGHNT and CDR2 YENEEA. Trimming shortened V by 0 bases and J by 3 bases, and 8 bases separated the two germline ends. The CDR3 has 15 residues. V usage is TRBV11-3 and J usage is TRBJ2-2, with no clear D. Sequenced: T cells isolated from PBMCs. The receptor comes from a human donor in good health. The CDR3 nucleotides are TGTGCCAGCAGCTTAGAGGGCAGATACACCGGGGAGCTGTTTTTT. Translating gives CASSLEGRYTGELFF.